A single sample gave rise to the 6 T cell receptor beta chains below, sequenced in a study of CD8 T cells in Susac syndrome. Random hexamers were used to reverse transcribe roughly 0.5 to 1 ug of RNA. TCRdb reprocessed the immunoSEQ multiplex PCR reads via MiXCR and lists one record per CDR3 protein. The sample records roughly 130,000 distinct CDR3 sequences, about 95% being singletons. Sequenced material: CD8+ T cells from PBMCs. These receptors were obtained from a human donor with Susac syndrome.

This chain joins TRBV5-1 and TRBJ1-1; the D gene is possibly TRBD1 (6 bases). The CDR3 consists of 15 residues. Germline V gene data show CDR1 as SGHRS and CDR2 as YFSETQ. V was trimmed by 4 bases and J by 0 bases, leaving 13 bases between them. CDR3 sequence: CASSGNRVVNTEAFF. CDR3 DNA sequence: TGCGCCAGCAGCGGAAACAGGGTGGTGAACACTGAAGCTTTCTTT.

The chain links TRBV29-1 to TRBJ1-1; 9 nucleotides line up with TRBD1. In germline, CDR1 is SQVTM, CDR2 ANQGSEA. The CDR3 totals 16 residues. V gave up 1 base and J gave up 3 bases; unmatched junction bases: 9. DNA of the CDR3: TGCAGCGTTGAAGGGGGACAGGGCCGATGGGACACTGAAGCTTTCTTT. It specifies CSVEGGQGRWDTEAFF.

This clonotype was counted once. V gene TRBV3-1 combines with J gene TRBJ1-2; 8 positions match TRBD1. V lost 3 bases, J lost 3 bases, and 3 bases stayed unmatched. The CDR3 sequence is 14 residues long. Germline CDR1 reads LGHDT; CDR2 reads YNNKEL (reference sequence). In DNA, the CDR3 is TGTGCCAGCAGCCACGACAGGGGCGACTATGGCTACACCTTC. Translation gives CASSHDRGDYGYTF.

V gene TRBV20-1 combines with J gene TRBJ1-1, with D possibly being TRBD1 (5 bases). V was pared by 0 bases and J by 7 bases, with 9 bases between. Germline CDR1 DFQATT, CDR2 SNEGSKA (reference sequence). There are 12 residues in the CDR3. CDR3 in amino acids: CSARDRAGEAFF. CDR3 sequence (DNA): TGCAGTGCTAGAGACAGGGCGGGTGAAGCTTTCTTT.

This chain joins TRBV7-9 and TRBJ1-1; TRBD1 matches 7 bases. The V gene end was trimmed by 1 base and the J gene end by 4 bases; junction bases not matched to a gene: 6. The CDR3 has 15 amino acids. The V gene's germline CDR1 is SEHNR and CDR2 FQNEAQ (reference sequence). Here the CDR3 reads CASSLDGEGATEAFF. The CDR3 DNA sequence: TGTGCCAGCAGCTTAGACGGTGAGGGGGCCACTGAAGCTTTCTTT. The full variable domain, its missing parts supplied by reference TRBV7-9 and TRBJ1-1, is DTGVSQNPRHKITKRGQNVTFRCDPISEHNRLYWYRQTLGQGPEFLTYFQNEAQLEKSRLLSDRFSAERPKGSFSTLEIQRTEQGDSAMYLCASSLDGEGATEAFFGQGTRLTVV.

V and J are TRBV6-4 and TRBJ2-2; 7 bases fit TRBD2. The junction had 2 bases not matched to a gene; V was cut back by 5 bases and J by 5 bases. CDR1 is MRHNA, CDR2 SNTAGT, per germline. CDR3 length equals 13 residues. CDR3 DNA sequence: TGTGCCAGCAGTCATAGCGGGACCGGGGAGCTGTTTTTT. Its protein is CASSHSGTGELFF.